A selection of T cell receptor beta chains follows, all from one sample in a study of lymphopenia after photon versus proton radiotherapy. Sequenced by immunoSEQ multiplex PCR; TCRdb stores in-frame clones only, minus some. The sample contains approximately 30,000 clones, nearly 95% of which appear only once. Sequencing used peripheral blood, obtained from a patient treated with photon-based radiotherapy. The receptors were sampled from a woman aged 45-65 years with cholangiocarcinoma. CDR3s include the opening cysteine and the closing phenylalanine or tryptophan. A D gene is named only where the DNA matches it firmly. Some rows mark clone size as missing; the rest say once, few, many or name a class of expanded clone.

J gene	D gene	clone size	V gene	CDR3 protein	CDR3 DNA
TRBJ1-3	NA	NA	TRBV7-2	CASSAGVPGNTIYF	TGTGCCAGCAGCGCGGGGGTTCCTGGAAACACCATATATTTT
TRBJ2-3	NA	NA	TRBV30	CAWSVKGTDTQYF	TGTGCCTGGTCGGTGAAAGGCACAGATACGCAGTATTTT
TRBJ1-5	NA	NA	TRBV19	CASSFDGNQPQHF	TGTGCCAGTAGTTTCGACGGGAATCAGCCCCAGCATTTT
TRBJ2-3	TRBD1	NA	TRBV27	CASKLTGRDTQYF	TGTGCCAGCAAATTGACAGGGAGAGATACGCAGTATTTT
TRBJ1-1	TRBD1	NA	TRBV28	CASSRWTGPNTEAFF	TGTGCCAGCAGCCGGTGGACAGGGCCGAACACTGAAGCTTTCTTT
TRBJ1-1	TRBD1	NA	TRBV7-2	CASSPRAGGRNTEAFF	TGTGCCAGCAGCCCCCGTGCAGGGGGCAGGAACACTGAAGCTTTCTTT
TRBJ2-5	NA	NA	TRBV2	CASSENPGRTQETQYF	TGTGCCAGCAGTGAAAACCCGGGACGCACACAAGAGACCCAGTACTTC
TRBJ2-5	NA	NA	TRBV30	CAWSGGNQETQYF	TGTGCCTGGAGCGGCGGGAACCAAGAGACCCAGTACTTC
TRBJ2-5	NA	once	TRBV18	CASSPIGDLQETQYF	TGTGCCAGCTCACCAATTGGGGACCTTCAAGAGACCCAGTACTTC
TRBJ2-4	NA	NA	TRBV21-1	CASSKGYGIAKNIQYF	TGTGCCAGCAGCAAAGGGTATGGGATAGCCAAAAACATTCAGTACTTC
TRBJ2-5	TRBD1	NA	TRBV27	CASSRPGQGQETQYF	TGTGCCAGCAGTCGACCGGGACAGGGGCAAGAGACCCAGTACTTC
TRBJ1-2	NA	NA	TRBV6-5	CASSYLGGSGYTF	TGTGCCAGCAGTTACTTAGGCGGTTCCGGCTACACCTTC
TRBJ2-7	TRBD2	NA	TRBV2	CASGGLAGLEQYF	TGTGCCAGCGGCGGACTAGCGGGGCTAGAGCAGTACTTC
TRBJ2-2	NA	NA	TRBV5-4	CASSLPLTGELFF	TGTGCCAGCAGCTTGCCACTAACCGGGGAGCTGTTTTTT
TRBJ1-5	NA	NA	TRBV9	CASSVGNGNQPQHF	TGTGCCAGCAGCGTAGGAAATGGGAATCAGCCCCAGCATTTT
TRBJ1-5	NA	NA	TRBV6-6	CASRDPGTLNQPQHF	TGTGCCAGCAGAGACCCCGGGACACTCAATCAGCCCCAGCATTTT
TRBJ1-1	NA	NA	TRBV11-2	CASSPRDWSTEAFF	TGTGCCAGCAGCCCCCGGGACTGGAGCACTGAAGCTTTCTTT
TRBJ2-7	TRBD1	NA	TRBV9	CASSVEDRGYPEQYF	TGTGCCAGCAGCGTAGAGGACAGGGGCTACCCCGAGCAGTACTTC
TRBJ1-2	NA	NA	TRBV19	CASRKGISNGYTF	TGTGCCAGTAGGAAGGGGATTTCTAATGGCTACACCTTC
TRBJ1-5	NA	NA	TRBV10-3	CAISSGSNQPQHF	TGTGCCATCAGTTCCGGGAGTAATCAGCCCCAGCATTTT
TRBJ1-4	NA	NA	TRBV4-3	CASSQDEGSVSEKLFF	TGCGCCAGCAGCCAAGACGAAGGGTCAGTTAGTGAAAAACTGTTTTTT
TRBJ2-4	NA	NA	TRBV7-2	CASSHTTQGNIQYF	TGTGCCAGCAGCCATACGACCCAGGGGAACATTCAGTACTTC
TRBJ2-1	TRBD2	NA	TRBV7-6	CASSLSGGSYNEQFF	TGTGCCAGCAGCCTTAGCGGGGGATCCTACAATGAGCAGTTCTTC
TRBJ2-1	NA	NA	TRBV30	CAWSVKAGEQFF	TGTGCCTGGAGTGTAAAGGCCGGGGAGCAGTTCTTC
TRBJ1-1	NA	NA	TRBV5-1	CASSSVGVGTEAFF	TGCGCCAGCAGCTCGGTTGGGGTGGGGACTGAAGCTTTCTTT
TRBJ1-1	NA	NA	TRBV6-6	CASSDGQGPTEAFF	TGTGCCAGCAGCGACGGGCAGGGTCCAACTGAAGCTTTCTTT
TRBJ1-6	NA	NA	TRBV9	CASSVGKGTGRSPLHF	TGTGCCAGCAGCGTGGGGAAGGGAACAGGGAGATCACCCCTCCACTTT
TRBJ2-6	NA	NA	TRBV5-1	CASSLGQLSGANVLTF	TGCGCCAGCAGCTTGGGTCAGCTCTCTGGGGCCAACGTCCTGACTTTC
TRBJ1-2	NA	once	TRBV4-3	CASSQEDSGNYGYTF	TGCGCCAGCAGCCAAGAGGACAGTGGGAACTATGGCTACACCTTC
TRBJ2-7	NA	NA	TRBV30	CAWGTALNYEQYF	TGTGCCTGGGGGACCGCCCTTAACTACGAGCAGTACTTC
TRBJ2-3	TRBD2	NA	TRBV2	CASRAGLAGGLVTDTQYF	TGTGCCAGCAGAGCGGGACTAGCGGGGGGGCTTGTCACAGATACGCAGTATTTT
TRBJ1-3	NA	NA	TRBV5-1	CASSSRGTTAGNTIYF	TGCGCCAGCAGCTCCAGGGGCACCACGGCTGGAAACACCATATATTTT
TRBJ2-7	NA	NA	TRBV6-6	CASSYPGGGIYEQYF	TGTGCCAGCAGTTACCCTGGAGGGGGCATCTACGAGCAGTACTTC
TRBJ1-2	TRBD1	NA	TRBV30	CAWAGGIGYTF	TGTGCCTGGGCAGGGGGTATTGGCTACACCTTC
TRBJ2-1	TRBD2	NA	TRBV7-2	CASSATPAGAYNEQFF	TGTGCCAGCAGCGCGACCCCAGCGGGGGCCTACAATGAGCAGTTCTTC
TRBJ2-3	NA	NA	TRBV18	CASSPLGQNTDTQYF	TGTGCCAGCTCACCACTCGGACAGAACACAGATACGCAGTATTTT
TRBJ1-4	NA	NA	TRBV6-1	CASSEVIGAGNEKLFF	TGTGCCAGCAGTGAAGTGATTGGGGCGGGTAATGAAAAACTGTTTTTT
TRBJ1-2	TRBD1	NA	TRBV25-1	CASSDGTRDRGHGYTF	TGTGCCAGCAGTGATGGGACTCGGGACAGGGGGCACGGCTACACCTTC
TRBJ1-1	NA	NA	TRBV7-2	CASSQGSGLGAFF	TGTGCCAGCAGCCAGGGGTCCGGTTTGGGAGCTTTCTTT
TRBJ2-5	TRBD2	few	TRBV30	CAWSGLAGHETQYF	TGTGCCTGGAGTGGGCTAGCGGGGCATGAGACCCAGTACTTC
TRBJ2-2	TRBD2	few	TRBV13	CASSPMGLAGQGGTGELFF	TGTGCCAGCAGCCCTATGGGACTAGCGGGTCAAGGGGGCACCGGGGAGCTGTTTTTT
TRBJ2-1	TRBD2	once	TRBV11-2	CASSLGALAGGASYNEQFF	TGTGCCAGCAGCTTAGGGGCACTAGCGGGGGGCGCCTCCTACAATGAGCAGTTCTTC
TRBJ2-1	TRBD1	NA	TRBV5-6	CASWDRGQVGNEQFF	TGTGCCAGCTGGGACAGGGGGCAGGTTGGGAATGAGCAGTTCTTC
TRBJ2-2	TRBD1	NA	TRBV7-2	CASSLWGQGNPGELFF	TGTGCCAGCAGCTTGTGGGGACAGGGTAACCCCGGGGAGCTGTTTTTT
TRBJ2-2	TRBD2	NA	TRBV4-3	CASSQDPPRGLAGDTGELFF	TGCGCCAGCAGCCAAGATCCACCCCGCGGACTAGCGGGCGACACCGGGGAGCTGTTTTTT
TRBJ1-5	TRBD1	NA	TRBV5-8	CASSAGQGAGQPQHF	TGTGCCAGCAGCGCGGGACAGGGGGCAGGGCAGCCCCAGCATTTT
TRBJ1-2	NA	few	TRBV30	CAWSPDVRGYTF	TGTGCCTGGAGTCCGGACGTTCGTGGCTACACCTTC
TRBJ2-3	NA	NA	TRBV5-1	CASSLLTGGGTDTQYF	TGCGCCAGCAGCCTGTTAACAGGGGGGGGCACAGATACGCAGTATTTT
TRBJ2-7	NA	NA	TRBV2	CASSASGPRTHEQYF	TGTGCCAGCAGCGCAAGCGGACCCCGCACCCACGAGCAGTACTTC
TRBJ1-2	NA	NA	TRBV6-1	CASSDSMTGNYGYTF	TGTGCCAGCAGTGACAGCATGACGGGGAACTATGGCTACACCTTC
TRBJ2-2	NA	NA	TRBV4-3	CASSQAGYPNTGELFF	TGCGCCAGCAGCCAAGCCGGGTATCCGAACACCGGGGAGCTGTTTTTT
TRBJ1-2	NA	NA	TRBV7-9	CASSQRTGVNYGYTF	TGTGCCAGCAGTCAACGGACGGGGGTTAACTATGGCTACACCTTC
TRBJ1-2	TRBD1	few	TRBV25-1	CASSDLKTGESYGYTF	TGTGCCAGCAGTGATCTCAAGACAGGGGAGAGCTATGGCTACACCTTC
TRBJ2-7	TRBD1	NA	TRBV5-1	CASKGQSYEQYF	TGCGCCAGCAAGGGACAGTCCTACGAGCAGTACTTC
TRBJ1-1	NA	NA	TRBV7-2	CASSLGRQGPNTEAFF	TGTGCCAGCAGCTTAGGAAGGCAGGGACCGAACACTGAAGCTTTCTTT
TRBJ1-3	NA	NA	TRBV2	CASTPEANSGNTIYF	TGTGCCAGCACCCCAGAGGCCAACTCTGGAAACACCATATATTTT
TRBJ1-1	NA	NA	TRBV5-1	CASQTIMNTEAFF	TGCGCCAGTCAAACTATCATGAACACTGAAGCTTTCTTT
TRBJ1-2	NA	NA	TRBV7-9	CASSIASGGIIGGYTF	TGTGCCAGCAGCATAGCCTCGGGGGGGATAATTGGTGGCTACACCTTC
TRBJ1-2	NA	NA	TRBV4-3	CASSQWNSNYGYTF	TGCGCCAGCAGCCAATGGAACAGTAACTATGGCTACACCTTC